A single T cell receptor (beta chain) is shown here with its context. Its antigen remains unidentified. Qualities for individual bases were not recorded, and no much larger clone is one base off. TCR CDR3 regions were amplified from genomic DNA by multiplex PCR using the deep immunoSEQ assay. Extracted genomic DNA from each cell subset was distributed evenly across all wells of several immunoSEQ 96-well plates, and each plate was treated as a replicate. For sorted subsets, each replicate PCR was loaded with about 0.2 ug genomic DNA, equivalent to 30,000 or so T cell genomes. Purified libraries were measured with a Qubit 3.0 fluorometer, size-checked on a Bioanalyzer 2100, and measured again with the KAPA Library Quantification kit. Each immunoSEQ 96-well plate was sequenced on its own single-read 150-cycle Illumina NextSeq 550 flow cell. The authors' pipeline ran thus. Because the immunoSEQ output included only junctional sequences and no quality scores, the filtering could not be the same as the filtering used for full-length reads. To assign V/J genes and CDR3, sequences were annotated using PyIR, a Python wrapper for IgBLAST v1.9, with IMGT germline references. Reads with weak V/J assignments (E-value above 1e-6), missing CDR3, stop codons, out-of-frame junctions, or ambiguous translated residues were removed. V3J clonotypes were defined by identical inferred V gene, J gene, and CDR3 amino acid sequence. Percentage overlap between repertoires was computed as shared unique clonotypes divided by the size of the smaller repertoire. Repertoire richness was assessed with RTK rarefaction, the Chao1 estimator, and Recon v2.1 estimates of unobserved clonotypes. Generation probabilities were computed with OLGA for all TCRbeta clonotypes obtained by the gDNA method from several donors. TCRdb limited this immuneACCESS table to in-frame rearrangements with V and J called. A share of clones is missing; checked studies link under half to unresolved V genes, and the rest is unexplained. That table furnishes V, J and clone size, whereas the DNA furnished D and trimming. The sample profile shows some 2,100,000 clones; approximately 94% of them were found once. The top ten clonotypes cover roughly 0.13% of the sample.

This sample was included in a study of shared clonotypes between healthy human individuals (TCRdb year 2020). Concerning the study at large: A few men and two women, aged 18 to 49 years, made up the cohort. Between about 0.8 and 9.5 billion PBMCs per donor were obtained by leukapheresis. For each donor, CD4 naive and CD4 memory were each given three plates, CD8 naive was given two plates, and CD8 memory was given one plate. To estimate repertoire size and how much clonotypes are shared between individuals, the study performed deep sequencing of blood TCR repertoires from five healthy adults. Libraries were prepared and TCR repertoires were sequenced by different laboratories using diverse techniques, in order to increase sequencing depth and limit assay-specific biases.

General conclusions and limits of the study: Because the study included a small number of donors, the genetic and exposure-history diversity represented was limited. Pairwise subsampling led to the expectation that sequencing depth would affect the degree of clonotype sharing among donors. Sharing across a few donors was observed for roughly 5% of naive CD4, 3% to 4% of naive CD8, over 2% of memory CD4, and around 0.42% of memory CD8 clonotypes. Compared with non-shared clonotypes, the clonotypes found in all four sorted-subset donors had higher generation probabilities. Only blood was sampled, and tissue TCR repertoires likely differ from those in blood. Rarefaction of sorted-subset datasets indicated incomplete sequencing despite the large sequencing depth. Estimated clonotype richness was generally larger for naive than for memory subsets.

The trim is 7 bases for V and 1 base for J, with a gap of 10 bases between the germline ends. As encoded in the germline V gene, CDR1 is MNHNS while CDR2 is SASEGT. Reading from cysteine to phenylalanine, the CDR3 counts 14 amino acids. Only CDR3 DNA is held: 42 bases, read in frame from base 1. The donors were healthy, HIV-negative adults who had no recently reported acute infections or vaccinations. Every donor was a Caucasian adult living in Nashville, Tennessee, USA. Magnetic negative selection was used to enrich CD4+ T cells, after which naive cells were positively selected on CD45RA and the negative fraction became the memory subset. Blood was obtained by leukapheresis, after which PBMCs were separated by Ficoll-Histopaque density gradient centrifugation and cryopreserved in liquid nitrogen vapor phase. Analytical flow cytometry was used to check the purity and quantity of each magnetically sorted T cell population. From each sorted fraction, genomic DNA was isolated and quantified by UV absorbance on a Nanodrop 2000c.

This receptor was taken from a man between 18 and 29 years old in good health. Sequenced sample: naive CD4+ T cells sorted from blood. Interpreted using the paper, the cell subset or site label stands for: CD45RA+ positively selected. This chain is built from TRBV6-1 and TRBJ2-2, with TRBD2 tentatively as D gene (5 bases match). CDR3 region: CASKVEGNTGELFF. The nucleotide sequence is given as TGTGCCAGCAAGGTAGAGGGGAACACCGGGGAGCTGTTTTTT.